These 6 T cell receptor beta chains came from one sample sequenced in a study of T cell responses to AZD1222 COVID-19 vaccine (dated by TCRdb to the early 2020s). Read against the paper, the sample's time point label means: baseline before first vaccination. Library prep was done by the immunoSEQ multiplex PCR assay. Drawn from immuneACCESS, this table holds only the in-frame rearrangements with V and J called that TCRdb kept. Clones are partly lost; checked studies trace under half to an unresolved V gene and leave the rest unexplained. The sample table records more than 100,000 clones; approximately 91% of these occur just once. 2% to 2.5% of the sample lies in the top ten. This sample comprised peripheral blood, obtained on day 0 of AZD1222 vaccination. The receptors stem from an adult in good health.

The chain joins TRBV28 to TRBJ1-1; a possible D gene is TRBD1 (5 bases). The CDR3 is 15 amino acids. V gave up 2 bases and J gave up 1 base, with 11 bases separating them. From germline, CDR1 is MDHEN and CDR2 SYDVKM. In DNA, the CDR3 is TGTGCCAGCAGTTTACAGGGTGGAAAGAACACTGAAGCTTTCTTT. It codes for CASSLQGGKNTEAFF.

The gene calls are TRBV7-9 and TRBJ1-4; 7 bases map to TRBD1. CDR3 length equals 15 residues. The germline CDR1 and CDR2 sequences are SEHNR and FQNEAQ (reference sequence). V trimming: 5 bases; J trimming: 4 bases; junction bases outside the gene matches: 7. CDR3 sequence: CASSPGDRINEKLFF. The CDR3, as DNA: TGTGCCAGCAGCCCGGGGGACAGAATTAATGAAAAACTGTTTTTT. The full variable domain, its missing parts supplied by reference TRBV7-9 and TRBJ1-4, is DTGVSQNPRHKITKRGQNVTFRCDPISEHNRLYWYRQTLGQGPEFLTYFQNEAQLEKSRLLSDRFSAERPKGSFSTLEIQRTEQGDSAMYLCASSPGDRINEKLFFGSGTQLSVL.

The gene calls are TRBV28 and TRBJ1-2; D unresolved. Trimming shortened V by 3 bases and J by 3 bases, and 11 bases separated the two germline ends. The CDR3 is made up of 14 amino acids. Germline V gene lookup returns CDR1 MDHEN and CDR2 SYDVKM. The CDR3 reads CASSLGIRDYGYTF. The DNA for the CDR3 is TGTGCCAGCAGTTTGGGAATAAGGGACTATGGCTACACCTTC.

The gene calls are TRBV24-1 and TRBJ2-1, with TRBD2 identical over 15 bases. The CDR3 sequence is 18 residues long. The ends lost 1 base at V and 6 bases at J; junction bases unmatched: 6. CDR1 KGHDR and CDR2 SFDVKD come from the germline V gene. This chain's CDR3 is CATSDFRTSGRAANEQFF. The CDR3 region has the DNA TGTGCCACCAGTGATTTCCGGACTAGCGGGAGGGCCGCCAATGAGCAGTTCTTC.

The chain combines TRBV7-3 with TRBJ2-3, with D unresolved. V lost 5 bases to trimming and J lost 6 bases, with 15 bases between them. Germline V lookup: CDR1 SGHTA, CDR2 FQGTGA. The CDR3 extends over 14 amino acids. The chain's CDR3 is CASSPTGLMDTQYF. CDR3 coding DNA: TGTGCCAGCAGCCCAACGGGTCTTATGGATACGCAGTATTTT.

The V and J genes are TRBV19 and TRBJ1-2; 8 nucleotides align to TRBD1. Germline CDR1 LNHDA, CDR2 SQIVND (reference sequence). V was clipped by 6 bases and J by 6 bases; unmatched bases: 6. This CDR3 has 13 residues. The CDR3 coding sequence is TGTGCCAGTAGCCATGACAGGGGAAATGGCTACACCTTC. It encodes CASSHDRGNGYTF.